A single sample gave rise to the 27 T cell receptor beta chains below, sequenced in a study of radiation and T cells in renal cell carcinoma. As to time point: blood 4 weeks post-SBRT, at nephrectomy. Treatment reported: 15 Gy SBRT to primary tumor, nephrectomy 4 weeks later. Clones were read by immunoSEQ multiplex PCR, and TCRdb kept only the in-frame ones, dropping some. The sample records roughly 100,000 clones, 84% being singletons. The starting material was blood, obtained from a patient whose treatment included radiotherapy and nephrectomy. These receptors originate from a man in his 60s with renal cell carcinoma.

The rearrangement uses TRBV5-1 and TRBJ2-7; D call uncertain. CDR1 and CDR2 from the germline V gene are SGHRS and YFSETQ. The CDR3 consists of 12 residues. The V gene lost 1 base and the J gene lost 2 bases, with 4 bases spanning the gap. The DNA of the CDR3 is TGCGCCAGCAGCTTGAATGCCTACGAGCAGTACTTC. Amino acid sequence: CASSLNAYEQYF.

This chain joins TRBV5-6 and TRBJ2-5; perhaps TRBD1 as D (5 bases). Germline V gene lookup returns CDR1 SGHDT and CDR2 YYEEEE. With 4 bases removed from V and 5 bases from J, the gap between germline ends came to 18 bases. The CDR3 sequence is 15 residues long. The CDR3 coding sequence is TGTGCCAGCAGCCGGACACCTTCCAATAGGGAGACCCAGTACTTC. It translates to CASSRTPSNRETQYF.

In its sample, this clone was seen a few times. This chain connects TRBV18 to TRBJ1-3, with D possibly TRBD1 on 6 matching bases. This CDR3 has 16 amino acids. Trimming removed 3 bases from V and 0 bases from J, with 12 bases in between. Germline lookup yields CDR1 KGHSH and CDR2 LQKENI. CDR3 nucleotide sequence: TGTGCCAGCTCACCCACAACAGGGACCTCTGGAAACACCATATATTTT. It is translated as CASSPTTGTSGNTIYF.

The genes are TRBV15 and TRBJ2-5; TRBD2 matches at 15 bases. Germline loops: CDR1 LNHNV, CDR2 YYDKDF (reference sequence). The CDR3 contains 15 residues. V shed 5 bases and J 7 bases; nucleotides not matched to a gene: 5. The CDR3 spells CATSGAGLAGGTQYF. Written as DNA, the CDR3 is TGTGCCACCAGCGGAGCGGGACTAGCGGGAGGGACCCAGTACTTC.

This clone was seen once. This sequence joins TRBV18 and TRBJ1-1; D unresolved. CDR3 length: 12 amino acids. V gave up 3 bases and J gave up 2 bases, with 4 bases separating them. Germline CDR1 reads KGHSH; CDR2 reads LQKENI. CDR3 sequence: CASSPRNTEAFF. DNA for the CDR3: TGTGCCAGCTCACCGAGAAACACTGAAGCTTTCTTT.

The chain has TRBV2 and TRBJ2-5, with D hard to call. Germline CDR1 reads SNHLY; CDR2 reads FYNNEI. The CDR3 has 13 amino acids. Trimming pared 8 bases from V and 3 bases from J, leaving 13 bases between. The CDR3 sequence is CASSTDTEETQYF. Written as DNA, the CDR3 is TGTGCCAGCTCCACCGACACCGAAGAGACCCAGTACTTC.

The table lists this clone with a count of one. V gene TRBV6-1 combines with J gene TRBJ2-7; 10 bases are a match to TRBD2. With V trimmed by 8 bases and J by 2 bases, 9 bases remained unmatched. Germline V gene data show CDR1 as MNHNS and CDR2 as SASEGT. The CDR3 is 15 amino acids. The CDR3 reads CASQPTSGHTYEQYF. In DNA, the CDR3 is TGTGCCAGCCAACCGACTAGCGGGCACACCTACGAGCAGTACTTC.

The J gene is TRBJ1-5, the V gene TRBV28; tentatively, D is TRBD1 (5 bases). Deletions cut 2 bases from V and 13 bases from J, with 21 bases between. Germline loops: CDR1 MDHEN, CDR2 SYDVKM. CDR3 length equals 15 residues. CDR3 sequence: CASSLIVPTDLPQHF. In nucleotides, the CDR3 is TGTGCCAGCAGTTTAATAGTCCCGACAGACCTGCCTCAGCATTTT. The full variable domain, with the rest looked up from reference TRBV28 and TRBJ1-5, is DVKVTQSSRYLVKRTGEKVFLECVQDMDHENMFWYRQDPGLGLRLIYFSYDVKMKEKGDIPEGYSVSREKKERFSLILESASTNQTSMYLCASSLIVPTDLPQHFGDGTRLSIL.

V and J are TRBV2 and TRBJ1-1, with 7 bases fitting TRBD1. There are 16 residues in the CDR3. Trimming cost V 5 bases and J 5 bases; bases outside gene matches: 14. The germline CDR1 and CDR2 sequences are SNHLY and FYNNEI. CDR3: CASSNAPGGGGTEAFF. The CDR3 DNA follows: TGTGCCAGCAGTAACGCTCCCGGAGGGGGCGGGACTGAAGCTTTCTTT.

The chain is built from TRBV27 and TRBJ2-7, with 9 nucleotides matching TRBD1. Losses at the gene ends were 3 bases for V and 3 bases for J; bases not matched to a gene: 3. Germline V gene lookup returns CDR1 MNHEY and CDR2 SMNVEV (reference sequence). The CDR3 length is 14 residues. CDR3 sequence reads: CASSFGTGSYEQYF. CDR3 DNA: TGTGCCAGCAGTTTTGGGACAGGGAGCTACGAGCAGTACTTC.

The chain couples TRBV14 to TRBJ2-7; no definite D call. V lost 5 bases, J lost 4 bases, and 6 bases lay in between. Germline values: CDR1 SGHDN, CDR2 FVKESK. The CDR3 sequence is 11 residues long. The CDR3 reads CASSYTYEQYF. The CDR3 bases are TGTGCCAGCAGCTACACTTACGAGCAGTACTTC.

CDR3 region: CASSSRPFLPHEQFF. The DNA for the CDR3 is TGTGCCAGCAGCTCCAGACCATTTCTCCCCCATGAGCAGTTCTTC. The chain recombines TRBV7-9 with TRBJ2-1, with no clear D. The CDR3 is 15 residues long. The ends were cut back, 4 bases at V and 8 bases at J, with 18 bases in the middle. Per the germline V gene, CDR1 is SEHNR and CDR2 is FQNEAQ (reference sequence).

CDR3 sequence reads: CASSLGQPEKLFF. The CDR3, as DNA: TGCGCCAGCAGCTTGGGACAGCCGGAAAAACTGTTTTTT. This chain uses TRBV5-1 with TRBJ1-4; D might be TRBD1 (5 bases). Per germline, CDR1 SGHRS and CDR2 YFSETQ. The V end was cut by 0 bases, the J end by 8 bases, with 8 bases between. The CDR3 spans 13 residues.

The rearrangement joins TRBV25-1 to TRBJ1-2, with a weak D call TRBD1 (5 bases). CDR1 and CDR2 (germline): MGHDK, SYGVNS. CDR3 length equals 16 residues. V lost 2 bases and J 7 bases, leaving 20 bases between the germline ends. The CDR3 protein is CASSEVGGQPKRGYTF. CDR3 in DNA: TGTGCCAGCAGTGAAGTAGGCGGACAACCCAAACGTGGCTACACCTTC.

V usage is TRBV11-2 and J usage is TRBJ2-5; D gene unclear. The CDR3 is 15 amino acids. The V end lost 5 bases, the J end lost 0 bases, and 13 bases lay between the germline ends. Germline CDR1 is SGHAT and CDR2 is FQNNGV. The CDR3: CASSPRALYQETQYF. The CDR3 DNA is TGTGCCAGCAGCCCAAGGGCTCTTTACCAAGAGACCCAGTACTTC.

The chain links TRBV28 to TRBJ1-4, with 10 bases aligning to TRBD1. From germline, CDR1 is MDHEN and CDR2 SYDVKM. J gave up 7 bases and V 6 bases, and 5 bases lay outside the gene matches. The CDR3 contains 14 residues. The CDR3 sequence is CASRSGQGFEKLFF. The CDR3 DNA reads as TGTGCCAGCAGATCGGGACAGGGGTTTGAAAAACTGTTTTTT.

CDR3 sequence: CASRDAGTTGELFF. The CDR3 DNA sequence: TGTGCCAGCAGAGACGCAGGAACCACCGGGGAGCTGTTTTTT. V and J are TRBV6-5 and TRBJ2-2; no clear D. This CDR3 has 14 residues. Trimming removed 6 bases from V and 4 bases from J, with 12 bases in between. Germline CDR1 and CDR2: MNHEY and SVGAGI.

The chain employs TRBV6-1 and TRBJ2-7, with D possibly matching TRBD2 (5 bases). Trimming cost V 2 bases and J 4 bases, with 12 bases left between them. CDR3 size: 14 residues. The germline CDR1 and CDR2 sequences are MNHNS and SASEGT. CDR3 residues: CASSESHSGYEQYF. The CDR3 DNA sequence: TGTGCCAGCAGTGAAAGTCACAGCGGATACGAGCAGTACTTC.

There are a few counts of this clone. The V gene is TRBV28, the J gene TRBJ2-2; D unresolved. Germline V gene lookup returns CDR1 MDHEN and CDR2 SYDVKM. The V and J ends lost 5 bases and 8 bases respectively, with 9 bases between them. The CDR3 extends over 12 amino acids. DNA of the CDR3: TGTGCCAGCAGTGCGCCCGTGGGGGAGCTGTTTTTT. Amino acids: CASSAPVGELFF.

The genes are TRBV6-1 and TRBJ1-1; D may be TRBD1 (6 bases). This CDR3 is 10 amino acids long. Germline V CDR1 and CDR2: MNHNS, SASEGT. DNA for the CDR3: TGTGCAGGGGGGCAGTATGAAGCTTTCTTT. Amino acid sequence: CAGGQYEAFF.

This rearrangement joins TRBV5-4 to TRBJ2-3; tentatively, D is TRBD2 (6 bases). The CDR3 extends over 15 amino acids. The ends were cut back, 5 bases at V and 0 bases at J, with 13 bases in the middle. Germline-derived CDR1 and CDR2 are SGHNT and YYREEE (reference sequence). CDR3 in amino acids: CASSLPGTSTDTQYF. The CDR3 DNA sequence: TGTGCCAGCAGTTTACCGGGGACTAGCACAGATACGCAGTATTTT.

This clone was counted at least ten times. Distinct nucleotide sequences in the sample also encode this CDR3. V and J are TRBV6-1 and TRBJ1-2; D unresolved. The germline CDR1 and CDR2 sequences are MNHNS and SASEGT. V was shortened by 0 bases and J by 3 bases, with 8 bases between the two germline ends. The CDR3 is made up of 14 amino acids. DNA of the CDR3: TGTGCCAGCAGTGAAGCTTACAGCTACTATGGCTACACCTTC. This sequence encodes CASSEAYSYYGYTF.

The rearrangement links TRBV7-9 to TRBJ1-3; unclear D gene. CDR1 is SEHNR, CDR2 FQNEAQ, per germline (reference sequence). The CDR3 sequence is 12 residues long. V was shortened by 6 bases and J by 7 bases, with 10 bases between the two germline ends. The CDR3 DNA sequence: TGTGCCAGCAGTCAGTTGGGGAACACCATATATTTT. Protein product: CASSQLGNTIYF. Using reference TRBV7-9 and TRBJ1-3 for the parts outside the CDR3, the full variable domain is DTGVSQNPRHKITKRGQNVTFRCDPISEHNRLYWYRQTLGQGPEFLTYFQNEAQLEKSRLLSDRFSAERPKGSFSTLEIQRTEQGDSAMYLCASSQLGNTIYFGEGSWLTVV.

The rearrangement links TRBV27 to TRBJ2-7; the match to TRBD1 covers 11 bases. The CDR3 spans 15 residues. Germline V gives CDR1 MNHEY, CDR2 SMNVEV (reference sequence). V gave up 4 bases and J gave up 3 bases; unmatched junction bases: 5. CDR3 sequence reads: CASSSGTGGGYEQYF. As DNA, the CDR3 is TGTGCCAGCAGTTCCGGGACAGGGGGTGGCTACGAGCAGTACTTC.

This sequence joins TRBV4-1 and TRBJ2-3, with D possibly TRBD2 on 6 matching bases. This CDR3 is 16 amino acids long. V was shortened by 1 base and J by 1 base, with 12 bases between the two germline ends. From germline, CDR1 is MGHRA and CDR2 YSYEKL. The CDR3 loop reads CASSQVIGGGTDTQYF. The CDR3 DNA sequence: TGCGCCAGCAGCCAAGTAATAGGCGGGGGCACAGATACGCAGTATTTT.

There are a few counts of this clone. V and J are TRBV10-3 and TRBJ2-2, with no clear D. The V and J ends lost 6 bases and 6 bases respectively, with 17 bases between them. This CDR3 is 15 amino acids long. CDR1 ENHRY and CDR2 SYGVKD come from the germline V gene. CDR3 loop: CAIRASGERAGELFF. The CDR3 bases are TGTGCCATCAGGGCGAGTGGGGAACGGGCCGGGGAGCTGTTTTTT.

V usage is TRBV9 and J usage is TRBJ2-3; D perhaps matches TRBD2 (5 bases). This CDR3 is 13 amino acids long. Germline assignment: CDR1 SGDLS and CDR2 YYNGEE. Deletions cut 6 bases from V and 9 bases from J, with 17 bases between. The CDR3 DNA sequence: TGTGCCAGCACTACGGGAACAGAACGGACGCAGTATTTT. Protein product: CASTTGTERTQYF.